This TCR beta chain was observed in a study of blood T cell repertoires in COVID-19. Study summary: Samples of COVID-19 (acute and convalescent) were obtained from the United States, Italy and Spain. T cells, B-cell-depleted T cells, or PBMCs supplied cDNA or gDNA.

The germline V gene has CDR1 GTSNPN and CDR2 SVGIG (reference sequence). CDR3 length: 16 amino acids. The V and J ends lost 2 bases and 8 bases, in that order; junction bases with no gene match: 16. This clone was detected only once. Per the original methods: From reference gene primer amplification, estimates of nucleated cell counts were derived. The table came from immunoSEQ multiplex PCR; TCRdb's copy has only in-frame clones and leaves some out. That table furnishes V, J and clone size, whereas the DNA furnished D and trimming. The sample carries 150,000 to 200,000 clones, around 80% recorded once.

This TCR derives from an elderly woman with acute or convalescent COVID-19. The chain has TRBV30 and TRBJ2-3; TRBD2 matches 7 bases. Sample: peripheral blood. This CDR3 reads CAWSRLAEGGQRTQYF. CDR3 nucleotides: TGTGCCTGGAGTCGGCTAGCGGAGGGAGGGCAACGTACGCAGTATTTT. Full variable domain (missing parts from reference TRBV30 and TRBJ2-3): SQTIHQWPATLVQPVGSPLSLECTVEGTSNPNLYWYRQAAGRGLQLLFYSVGIGQISSEVPQNLSASRPQDRQFILSSKKLLLSDSGFYLCAWSRLAEGGQRTQYFGPGTRLTVL.